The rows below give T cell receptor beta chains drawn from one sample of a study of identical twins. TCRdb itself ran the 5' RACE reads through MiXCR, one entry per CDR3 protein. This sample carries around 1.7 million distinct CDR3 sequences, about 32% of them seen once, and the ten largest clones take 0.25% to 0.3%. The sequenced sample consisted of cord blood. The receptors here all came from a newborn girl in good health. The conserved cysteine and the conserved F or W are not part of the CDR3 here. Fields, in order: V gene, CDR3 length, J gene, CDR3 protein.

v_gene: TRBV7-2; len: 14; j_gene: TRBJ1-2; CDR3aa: ASSLLVGRAIYGYT
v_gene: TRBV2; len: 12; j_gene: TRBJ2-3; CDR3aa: ASSVPGAADTQY
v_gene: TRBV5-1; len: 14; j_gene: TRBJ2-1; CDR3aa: ASSLVYTLSYNEQF
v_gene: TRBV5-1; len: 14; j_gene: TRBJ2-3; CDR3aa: ASSLFARGRTDTQY
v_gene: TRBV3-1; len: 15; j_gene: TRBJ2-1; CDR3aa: ASSQDKGSIRNNEQF
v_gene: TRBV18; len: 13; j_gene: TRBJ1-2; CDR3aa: ASSPTAGPLDGYT
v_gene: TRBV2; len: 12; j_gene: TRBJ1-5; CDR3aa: ASSEHSGNQPQH
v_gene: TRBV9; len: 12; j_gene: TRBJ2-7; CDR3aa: ASSSRTGTYEQY
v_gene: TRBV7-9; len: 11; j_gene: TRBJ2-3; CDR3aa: ASSLNWGDTQY
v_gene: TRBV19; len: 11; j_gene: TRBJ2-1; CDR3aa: ASSPRPNNEQF
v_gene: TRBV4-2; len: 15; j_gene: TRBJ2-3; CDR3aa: ASSQGQRGDITDTQY
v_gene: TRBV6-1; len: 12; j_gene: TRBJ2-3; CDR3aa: ASSEMVSTDTQY
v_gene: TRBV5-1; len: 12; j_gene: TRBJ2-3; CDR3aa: ASSLYTGTDTQY
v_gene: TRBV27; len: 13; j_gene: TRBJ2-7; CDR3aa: ASSLSWTALGEQY
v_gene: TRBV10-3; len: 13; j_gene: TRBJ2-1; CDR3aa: AIMSGLAGGNEQF
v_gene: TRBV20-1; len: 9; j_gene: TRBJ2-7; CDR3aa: SPKNSYEQY
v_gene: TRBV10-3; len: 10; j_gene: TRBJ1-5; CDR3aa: AIANSNQPQH
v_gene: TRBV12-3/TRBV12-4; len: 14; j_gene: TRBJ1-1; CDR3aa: ASTDRGKGPPTEAF
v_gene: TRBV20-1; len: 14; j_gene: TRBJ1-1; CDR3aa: SARVRVLGRGTEAF
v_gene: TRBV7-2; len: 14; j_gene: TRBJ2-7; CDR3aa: ASSLKSLTGAYEQY
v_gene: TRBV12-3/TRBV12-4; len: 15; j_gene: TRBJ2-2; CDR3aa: ASSLQTNLANTGELF
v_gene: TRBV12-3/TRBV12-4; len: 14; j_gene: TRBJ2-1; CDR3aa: ASSLKRTSGRVEQF
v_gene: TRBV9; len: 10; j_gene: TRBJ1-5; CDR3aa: ASSVREEPQH
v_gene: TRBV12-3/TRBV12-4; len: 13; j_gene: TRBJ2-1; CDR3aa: ASSLLPRGGNEQF
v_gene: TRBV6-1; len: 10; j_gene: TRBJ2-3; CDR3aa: ASSEESDTQY
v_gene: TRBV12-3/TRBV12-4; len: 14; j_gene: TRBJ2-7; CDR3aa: ASSLGRARSSYEQY
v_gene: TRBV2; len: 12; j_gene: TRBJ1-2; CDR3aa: ASIPGRTFYGYT
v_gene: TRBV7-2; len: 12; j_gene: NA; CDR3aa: ASSSSGGLNEQY
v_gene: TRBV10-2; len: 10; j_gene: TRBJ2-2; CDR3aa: ASKGANGELF
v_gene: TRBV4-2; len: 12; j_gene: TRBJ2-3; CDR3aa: ASSQDGLAGAQY
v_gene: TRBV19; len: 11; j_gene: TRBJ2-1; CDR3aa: ASSPSSPDVQF
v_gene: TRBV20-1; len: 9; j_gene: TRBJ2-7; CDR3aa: SANRIYEQY
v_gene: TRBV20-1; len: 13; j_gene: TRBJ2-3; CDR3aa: SASLAGGGTDTQY
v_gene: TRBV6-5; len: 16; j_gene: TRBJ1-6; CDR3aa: ASSYSRVRGLRNSPLH
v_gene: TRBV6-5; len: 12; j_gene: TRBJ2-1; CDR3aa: ASGRRAPYNEQF
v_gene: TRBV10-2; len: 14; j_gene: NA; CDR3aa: ASSEGSGYSYNEQY
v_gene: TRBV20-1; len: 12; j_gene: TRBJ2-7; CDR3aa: SARGQQGANEQY
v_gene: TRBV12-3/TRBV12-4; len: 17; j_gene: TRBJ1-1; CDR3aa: ASSLSMQPAWWMNTEAF
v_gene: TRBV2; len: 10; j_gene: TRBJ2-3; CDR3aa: ASAGGLDTRY
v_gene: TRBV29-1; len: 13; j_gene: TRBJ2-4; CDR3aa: SVLQGRGSKNIQY
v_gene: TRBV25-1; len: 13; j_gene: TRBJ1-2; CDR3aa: ASSELHKIRYGYT
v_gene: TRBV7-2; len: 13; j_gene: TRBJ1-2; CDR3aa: ASSLVGDSNYGYT
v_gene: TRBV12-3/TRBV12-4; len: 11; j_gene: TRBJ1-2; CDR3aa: ASSPGPAYGYT
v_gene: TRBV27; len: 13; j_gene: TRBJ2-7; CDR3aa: ASSLYIGGPYEQY
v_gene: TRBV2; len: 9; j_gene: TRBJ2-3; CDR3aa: ASRDLGTQY